This is a list of T cell receptor beta chains from one sample in a study of blood T cell repertoires in COVID-19. Clones were sequenced by immunoSEQ multiplex PCR, and TCRdb holds only the in-frame ones, with some missing. The sample records about 65,000 clones, approximately 80% being singletons. The sample consisted of peripheral blood. These receptors all come from a man between 50 and 59 years old with COVID-19, enrolled during active disease. Both conserved end residues are part of each CDR3. A D gene is named only where the DNA matches it firmly. The size of a clone is reported for some rows only, either as once, few or many, or as a class for expanded clones.

CDR3aa: CAWTGPGANVLTF
CDR3nt: TGTGCCTGGACAGGGCCTGGGGCCAACGTCCTGACTTTC
v_gene: TRBV30
abundance: NA
d_gene: NA
j_gene: TRBJ2-6

CDR3aa: CSVGRTGALNTEAFF
CDR3nt: TGCAGCGTTGGACGGACAGGGGCCCTGAACACTGAAGCTTTCTTT
v_gene: TRBV29-1
abundance: NA
d_gene: TRBD1
j_gene: TRBJ1-1

CDR3aa: CASSSTGSGYEQYF
CDR3nt: TGTGCCAGCAGCTCTACAGGATCCGGGTACGAGCAGTACTTC
v_gene: TRBV27
abundance: NA
d_gene: NA
j_gene: TRBJ2-7

CDR3aa: CASSSYYGSSGDTQYF
CDR3nt: TGTGCCAGCAGTTCCTACTATGGATCGAGCGGAGATACGCAGTATTTT
v_gene: TRBV27
abundance: once
d_gene: NA
j_gene: TRBJ2-3

CDR3aa: CASSQGQFTDTQYF
CDR3nt: TGCGCCAGCAGCCAGGGACAGTTCACAGATACGCAGTATTTT
v_gene: TRBV5-1
abundance: NA
d_gene: TRBD1
j_gene: TRBJ2-3

CDR3aa: CASSYLARPGDEQFF
CDR3nt: TGTGCCAGCAGTTACCTGGCCCGCCCGGGGGATGAGCAGTTCTTC
v_gene: TRBV6-5
abundance: NA
d_gene: NA
j_gene: TRBJ2-1

CDR3aa: CAWGQRANTEAFF
CDR3nt: TGTGCCTGGGGACAGCGCGCCAACACTGAAGCTTTCTTT
v_gene: TRBV30
abundance: once
d_gene: NA
j_gene: TRBJ1-1

CDR3aa: CSAEGTGYQETQYF
CDR3nt: TGCAGCGCTGAGGGGACAGGTTACCAAGAGACCCAGTACTTC
v_gene: TRBV29-1
abundance: NA
d_gene: TRBD1
j_gene: TRBJ2-5

CDR3aa: CSVGSQNEQYF
CDR3nt: TGCAGCGTTGGATCCCAGAACGAGCAGTACTTC
v_gene: TRBV29-1
abundance: once
d_gene: NA
j_gene: TRBJ2-7

CDR3aa: CASSVARETQYF
CDR3nt: TGCGCCAGCAGCGTTGCGAGAGAGACCCAGTACTTC
v_gene: TRBV5-1
abundance: NA
d_gene: NA
j_gene: TRBJ2-5

CDR3aa: CASSLGLAGGQGQFF
CDR3nt: TGTGCCAGCAGCTTGGGTCTAGCGGGAGGCCAGGGGCAGTTCTTC
v_gene: TRBV7-6
abundance: NA
d_gene: TRBD2
j_gene: TRBJ2-1

CDR3aa: CASSLDRLAGDNEQFF
CDR3nt: TGCGCCAGCAGCTTGGATCGGCTAGCGGGAGACAATGAGCAGTTCTTC
v_gene: TRBV5-1
abundance: NA
d_gene: TRBD2
j_gene: TRBJ2-1

CDR3aa: CASSYRRGPEKLFF
CDR3nt: TGTGCCAGCAGTTACCGCAGGGGGCCCGAAAAACTGTTTTTT
v_gene: TRBV6-5
abundance: NA
d_gene: TRBD1
j_gene: TRBJ1-4

CDR3aa: CAWRSRSPYNEQFF
CDR3nt: TGTGCCTGGAGGTCGAGGAGCCCCTACAATGAGCAGTTCTTC
v_gene: TRBV30
abundance: NA
d_gene: NA
j_gene: TRBJ2-1

CDR3aa: CASSSTGGRRYGYTF
CDR3nt: TGTGCCAGCAGCTCGACAGGGGGCCGACGCTATGGCTACACCTTC
v_gene: TRBV7-9
abundance: NA
d_gene: TRBD1
j_gene: TRBJ1-2

CDR3aa: CASSLSGDQPQHF
CDR3nt: TGTGCCAGCAGCTTAAGCGGTGATCAGCCCCAGCATTTT
v_gene: TRBV7-3
abundance: NA
d_gene: NA
j_gene: TRBJ1-5

CDR3aa: CSAQSDSNQPQHF
CDR3nt: TGCAGCGCTCAGTCCGATAGCAATCAGCCCCAGCATTTT
v_gene: TRBV29-1
abundance: once
d_gene: NA
j_gene: TRBJ1-5

CDR3aa: CASSGFFLTSGTSYEQYF
CDR3nt: TGTGCCAGCAGTGGATTCTTTCTGACTAGCGGAACGTCCTACGAGCAGTACTTC
v_gene: TRBV2
abundance: NA
d_gene: TRBD2
j_gene: TRBJ2-7

CDR3aa: CASSGSFNQPQHF
CDR3nt: TGTGCCAGCAGTGGCAGTTTTAATCAGCCCCAGCATTTT
v_gene: TRBV2
abundance: few
d_gene: NA
j_gene: TRBJ1-5

CDR3aa: CASSSTGMDPRTEAFF
CDR3nt: TGTGCCAGCAGTTCAACAGGGATGGATCCGCGGACTGAAGCTTTCTTT
v_gene: TRBV28
abundance: few
d_gene: NA
j_gene: TRBJ1-1

CDR3aa: CASSSRDRGAYEQYF
CDR3nt: TGTGCCAGCAGTTCCCGGGACAGGGGAGCCTACGAGCAGTACTTC
v_gene: TRBV27
abundance: NA
d_gene: TRBD1
j_gene: TRBJ2-7

CDR3aa: CASSSKLAGGLTPGYIQYF
CDR3nt: TGTGCCAGTAGTTCTAAGCTAGCGGGAGGGCTCACCCCAGGATACATTCAGTACTTC
v_gene: TRBV19
abundance: NA
d_gene: TRBD2
j_gene: TRBJ2-4

CDR3aa: CASSDLLGENTEAFF
CDR3nt: TGTGCCAGCAGTGATTTACTCGGGGAGAACACTGAAGCTTTCTTT
v_gene: TRBV6-1
abundance: few
d_gene: NA
j_gene: TRBJ1-1

CDR3aa: CATQRHSNQPQHF
CDR3nt: TGTGCCACCCAGAGGCATAGCAATCAGCCCCAGCATTTT
v_gene: TRBV12-3/TRBV12-4
abundance: NA
d_gene: NA
j_gene: TRBJ1-5

CDR3aa: CASSPNQGARSTEAFF
CDR3nt: TGTGCCAGCTCACCAAACCAGGGGGCTAGGAGCACTGAAGCTTTCTTT
v_gene: TRBV18
abundance: once
d_gene: TRBD1
j_gene: TRBJ1-1

CDR3aa: CASTPGKETQYF
CDR3nt: TGTGCCAGCACTCCCGGTAAAGAGACCCAGTACTTC
v_gene: TRBV28
abundance: NA
d_gene: NA
j_gene: TRBJ2-5

CDR3aa: CASSQGYGQEDYGYTF
CDR3nt: TGCGCCAGCAGCCAAGGGTACGGACAGGAGGACTATGGCTACACCTTC
v_gene: TRBV4-1
abundance: few
d_gene: TRBD1
j_gene: TRBJ1-2

CDR3aa: CSASLASGRAYGELFF
CDR3nt: TGCAGTGCTAGTTTGGCTAGCGGGAGGGCCTACGGGGAGCTGTTTTTT
v_gene: TRBV20-1
abundance: NA
d_gene: TRBD2
j_gene: TRBJ2-2

CDR3aa: CASSQARAHYEQYF
CDR3nt: TGCGCCAGCAGCCAAGCCAGGGCCCACTACGAGCAGTACTTC
v_gene: TRBV4-3
abundance: NA
d_gene: NA
j_gene: TRBJ2-7

CDR3aa: CASSVQGSETQYF
CDR3nt: TGTGCCAGCAGCGTTCAGGGGTCAGAGACCCAGTACTTC
v_gene: TRBV9
abundance: NA
d_gene: NA
j_gene: TRBJ2-5

CDR3aa: CASSLRRESNPSYNEQFF
CDR3nt: TGTGCCAGCAGCTTAAGGCGGGAATCCAACCCGTCCTACAATGAGCAGTTCTTC
v_gene: TRBV11-2
abundance: NA
d_gene: NA
j_gene: TRBJ2-1

CDR3aa: CASSTTGGRLNLEQYF
CDR3nt: TGTGCCAGCAGTACAACAGGGGGTCGGTTAAACCTCGAGCAGTACTTC
v_gene: TRBV28
abundance: few
d_gene: TRBD1
j_gene: TRBJ2-7

CDR3aa: CASSFWGGADTQYF
CDR3nt: TGCGCCAGCAGCTTCTGGGGGGGCGCAGATACGCAGTATTTT
v_gene: TRBV5-1
abundance: NA
d_gene: NA
j_gene: TRBJ2-3

CDR3aa: CASSLALAGDTQYF
CDR3nt: TGTGCCAGCAGCTTAGCGCTAGCGGGAGATACGCAGTATTTT
v_gene: TRBV7-2
abundance: NA
d_gene: TRBD2
j_gene: TRBJ2-3

CDR3aa: CASSVVGGRYNEQFF
CDR3nt: TGTGCCAGCAGCGTAGTAGGCGGGCGCTACAATGAGCAGTTCTTC
v_gene: TRBV9
abundance: NA
d_gene: NA
j_gene: TRBJ2-1

CDR3aa: CASSPDGEEKLFF
CDR3nt: TGTGCCAGCTCACCAGATGGTGAGGAAAAACTGTTTTTT
v_gene: TRBV18
abundance: NA
d_gene: NA
j_gene: TRBJ1-4

CDR3aa: CASSPAGSSGRSEDTQYF
CDR3nt: TGTGCCAGCAGCCCTGCCGGGAGTAGCGGGAGGTCTGAAGATACGCAGTATTTT
v_gene: TRBV11-3
abundance: NA
d_gene: TRBD2
j_gene: TRBJ2-3

CDR3aa: CASSLEGMTSGPYEQYF
CDR3nt: TGTGCCAGCAGCTTAGAGGGTATGACTAGCGGCCCCTACGAGCAGTACTTC
v_gene: TRBV7-2
abundance: NA
d_gene: TRBD2
j_gene: TRBJ2-7

CDR3aa: CASSLVGQGAYGYTF
CDR3nt: TGCGCCAGCAGCTTGGTGGGACAGGGGGCCTATGGCTACACCTTC
v_gene: TRBV5-1
abundance: NA
d_gene: TRBD1
j_gene: TRBJ1-2

CDR3aa: CASSQGLAGNEQFF
CDR3nt: TGTGCCAGCAGCCAAGGGCTAGCGGGCAATGAGCAGTTCTTC
v_gene: TRBV4-2
abundance: once
d_gene: TRBD2
j_gene: TRBJ2-1

CDR3aa: CSVSDTQYF
CDR3nt: TGCAGCGTCTCAGATACGCAGTATTTT
v_gene: TRBV29-1
abundance: NA
d_gene: NA
j_gene: TRBJ2-3

CDR3aa: CASSLGGLGQPQHF
CDR3nt: TGTGCCAGCAGTTTAGGAGGGTTGGGTCAGCCCCAGCATTTT
v_gene: TRBV28
abundance: NA
d_gene: NA
j_gene: TRBJ1-5

CDR3aa: CATGAGRTGGTQYF
CDR3nt: TGTGCCACCGGGGCAGGCCGAACAGGGGGGACCCAGTACTTC
v_gene: TRBV24-1
abundance: NA
d_gene: TRBD1
j_gene: TRBJ2-5

CDR3aa: CASSNFQGDLLYGYTF
CDR3nt: TGTGCCAGCAGCAATTTCCAGGGGGACCTCCTCTATGGCTACACCTTC
v_gene: TRBV14
abundance: NA
d_gene: TRBD1
j_gene: TRBJ1-2

CDR3aa: CASSYRDRGGGYTF
CDR3nt: TGTGCCAGCAGTTATCGCGACAGGGGTGGAGGCTACACCTTC
v_gene: TRBV6-5
abundance: NA
d_gene: TRBD1
j_gene: TRBJ1-2

CDR3aa: CASSDRASNQPQHF
CDR3nt: TGTGCCAGCAGTGACAGGGCGAGCAATCAGCCCCAGCATTTT
v_gene: TRBV6-1
abundance: NA
d_gene: NA
j_gene: TRBJ1-5

CDR3aa: CAWTWGGNTEAFF
CDR3nt: TGTGCCTGGACATGGGGGGGGAACACTGAAGCTTTCTTT
v_gene: TRBV30
abundance: NA
d_gene: NA
j_gene: TRBJ1-1

CDR3aa: CASSFEASNTEAFF
CDR3nt: TGCGCCAGCAGCTTTGAGGCCTCGAACACTGAAGCTTTCTTT
v_gene: TRBV5-1
abundance: NA
d_gene: NA
j_gene: TRBJ1-1

CDR3aa: CASSLGRLAGGPRELFF
CDR3nt: TGTGCCAGCAGCTTGGGTAGACTAGCGGGAGGGCCGAGAGAGCTGTTTTTT
v_gene: TRBV11-2
abundance: NA
d_gene: TRBD2
j_gene: TRBJ2-2

CDR3aa: CASSSLVDQETQYF
CDR3nt: TGTGCTAGCAGCTCCCTCGTAGACCAAGAGACCCAGTACTTC
v_gene: TRBV7-7
abundance: NA
d_gene: NA
j_gene: TRBJ2-5